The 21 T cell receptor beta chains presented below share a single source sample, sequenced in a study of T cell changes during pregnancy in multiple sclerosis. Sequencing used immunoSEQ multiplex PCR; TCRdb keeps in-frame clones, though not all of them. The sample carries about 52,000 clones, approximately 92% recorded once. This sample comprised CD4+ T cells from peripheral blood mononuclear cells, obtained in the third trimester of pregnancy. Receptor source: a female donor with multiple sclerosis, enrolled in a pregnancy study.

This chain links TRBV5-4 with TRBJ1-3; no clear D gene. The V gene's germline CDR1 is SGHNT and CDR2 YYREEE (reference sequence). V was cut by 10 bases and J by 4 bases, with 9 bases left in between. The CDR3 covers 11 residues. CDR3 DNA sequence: TGTGCCCTCGGCGGCGGAAACACCATATATTTT. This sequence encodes CALGGGNTIYF.

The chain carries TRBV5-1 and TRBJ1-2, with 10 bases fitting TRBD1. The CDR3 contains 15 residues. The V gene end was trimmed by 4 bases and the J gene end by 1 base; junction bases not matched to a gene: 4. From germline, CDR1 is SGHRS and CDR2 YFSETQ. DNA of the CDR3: TGCGCCAGCAGCGGCCGGGACAGGGGTAACTATGGCTACACCTTC. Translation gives CASSGRDRGNYGYTF.

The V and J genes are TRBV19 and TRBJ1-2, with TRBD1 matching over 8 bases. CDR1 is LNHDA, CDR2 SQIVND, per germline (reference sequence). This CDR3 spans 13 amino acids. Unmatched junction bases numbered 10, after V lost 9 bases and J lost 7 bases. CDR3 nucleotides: TGTGCCAGCAGACCGGACAGGGATGCTGGCTACACCTTC. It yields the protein CASRPDRDAGYTF.

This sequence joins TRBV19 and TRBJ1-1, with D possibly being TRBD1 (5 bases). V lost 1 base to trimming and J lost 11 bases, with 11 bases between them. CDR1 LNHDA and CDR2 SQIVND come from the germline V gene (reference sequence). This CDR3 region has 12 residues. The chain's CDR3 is CASSIGRGLAFF. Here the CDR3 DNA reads TGTGCCAGTAGTATAGGTCGGGGGTTGGCTTTCTTT.

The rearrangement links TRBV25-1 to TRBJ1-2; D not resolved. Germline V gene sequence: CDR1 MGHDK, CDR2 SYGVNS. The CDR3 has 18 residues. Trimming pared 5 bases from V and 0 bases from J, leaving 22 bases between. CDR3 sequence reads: CASSPLSPNSIPNYGYTF. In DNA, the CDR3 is TGTGCCAGCAGTCCCCTATCCCCAAATTCAATACCTAACTATGGCTACACCTTC.

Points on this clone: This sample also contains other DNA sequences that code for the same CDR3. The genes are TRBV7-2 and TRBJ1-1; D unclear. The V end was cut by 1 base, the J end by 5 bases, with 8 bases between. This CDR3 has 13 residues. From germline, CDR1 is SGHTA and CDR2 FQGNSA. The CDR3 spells CASSLVRNTEAFF. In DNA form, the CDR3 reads TGTGCCAGCAGCTTAGTCAGGAATACTGAAGCTTTCTTT.

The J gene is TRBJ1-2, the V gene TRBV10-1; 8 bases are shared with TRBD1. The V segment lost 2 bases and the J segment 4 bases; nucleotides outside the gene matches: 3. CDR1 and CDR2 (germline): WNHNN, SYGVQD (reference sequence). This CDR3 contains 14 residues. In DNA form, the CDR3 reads TGCGCCAGCAGTGAGCAGGGGGCCGGCTATGGCTACACCTTC. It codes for CASSEQGAGYGYTF.

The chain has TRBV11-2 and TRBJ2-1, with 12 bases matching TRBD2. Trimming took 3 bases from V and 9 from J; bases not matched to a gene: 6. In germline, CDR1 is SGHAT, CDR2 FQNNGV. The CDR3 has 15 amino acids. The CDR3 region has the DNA TGTGCCAGCAGCTTCCCTAGCGGGGGGGTCAGTGAGCAGTTCTTC. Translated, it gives CASSFPSGGVSEQFF.

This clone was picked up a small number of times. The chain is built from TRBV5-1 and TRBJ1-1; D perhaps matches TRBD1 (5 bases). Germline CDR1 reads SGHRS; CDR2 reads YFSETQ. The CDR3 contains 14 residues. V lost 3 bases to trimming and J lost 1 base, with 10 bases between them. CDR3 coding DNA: TGCGCCAGCAGCTCGGGACTGGGGAACACTGAAGCTTTCTTT. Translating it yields CASSSGLGNTEAFF.

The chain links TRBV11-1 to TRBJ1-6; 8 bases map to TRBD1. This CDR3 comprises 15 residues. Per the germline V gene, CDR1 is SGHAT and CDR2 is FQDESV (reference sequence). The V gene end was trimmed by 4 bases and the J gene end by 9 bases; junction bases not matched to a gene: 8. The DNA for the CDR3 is TGTGCCAGCAGCTCTCCAGGGGGCGCGGGTTCACCCCTCCACTTT. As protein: CASSSPGGAGSPLHF.

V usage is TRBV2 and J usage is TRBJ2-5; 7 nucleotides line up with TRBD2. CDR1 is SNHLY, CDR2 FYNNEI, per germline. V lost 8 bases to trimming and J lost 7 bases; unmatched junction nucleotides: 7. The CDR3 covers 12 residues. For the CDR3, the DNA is TGTGCCAGCGGAAAGACTAGCCGGACCCAGTACTTC. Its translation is CASGKTSRTQYF.

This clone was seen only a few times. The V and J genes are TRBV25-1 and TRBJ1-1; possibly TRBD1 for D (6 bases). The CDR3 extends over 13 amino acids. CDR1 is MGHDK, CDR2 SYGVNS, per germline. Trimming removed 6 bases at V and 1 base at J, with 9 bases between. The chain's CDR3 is CASRIGGNTEAFF. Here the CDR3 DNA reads TGTGCCAGCAGGATAGGGGGGAACACTGAAGCTTTCTTT.

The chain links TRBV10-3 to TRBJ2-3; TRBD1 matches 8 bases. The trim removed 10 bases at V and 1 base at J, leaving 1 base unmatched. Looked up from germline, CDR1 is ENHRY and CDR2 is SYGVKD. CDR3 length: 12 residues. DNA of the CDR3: TGTGCCACGGGACAGGGCACAGATACGCAGTATTTT. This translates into CATGQGTDTQYF.

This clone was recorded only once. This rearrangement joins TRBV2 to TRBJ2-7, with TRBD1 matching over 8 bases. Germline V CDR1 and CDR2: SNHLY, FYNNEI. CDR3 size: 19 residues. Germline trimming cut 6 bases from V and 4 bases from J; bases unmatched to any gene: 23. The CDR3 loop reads CASRDGTGEAPKASYEQYF. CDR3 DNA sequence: TGTGCCAGCAGGGATGGGACAGGTGAAGCTCCGAAGGCATCATACGAGCAGTACTTC.

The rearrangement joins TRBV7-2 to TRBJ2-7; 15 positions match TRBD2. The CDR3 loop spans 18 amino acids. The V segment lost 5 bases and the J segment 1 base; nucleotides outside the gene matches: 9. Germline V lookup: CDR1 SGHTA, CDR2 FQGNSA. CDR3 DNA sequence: TGTGCCAGCAGCATAGTATCCGGGACTAGCGGGGGGTCCTACGAGCAGTACTTC. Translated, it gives CASSIVSGTSGGSYEQYF.

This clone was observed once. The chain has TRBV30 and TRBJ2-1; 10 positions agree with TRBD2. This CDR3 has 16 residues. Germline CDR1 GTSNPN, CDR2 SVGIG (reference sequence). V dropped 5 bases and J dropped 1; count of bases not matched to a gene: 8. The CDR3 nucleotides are TGTGCCTGGGAAAGCGGGGGGGCCCCTTCCTACAATGAGCAGTTCTTC. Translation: CAWESGGAPSYNEQFF.

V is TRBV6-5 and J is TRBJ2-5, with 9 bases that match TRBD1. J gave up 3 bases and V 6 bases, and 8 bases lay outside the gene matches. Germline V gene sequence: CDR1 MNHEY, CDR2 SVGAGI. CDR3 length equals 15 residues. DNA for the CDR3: TGTGCCAGCAGCTATATCGGACAGGGGAAAGAGACCCAGTACTTC. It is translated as CASSYIGQGKETQYF.

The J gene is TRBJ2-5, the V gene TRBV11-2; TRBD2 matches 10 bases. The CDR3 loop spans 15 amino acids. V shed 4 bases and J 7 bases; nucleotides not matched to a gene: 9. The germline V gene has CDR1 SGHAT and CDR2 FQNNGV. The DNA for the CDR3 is TGTGCCAGCAGCTCGGGACTAGCGTCTTGGGGGACCCAGTACTTC. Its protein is CASSSGLASWGTQYF.

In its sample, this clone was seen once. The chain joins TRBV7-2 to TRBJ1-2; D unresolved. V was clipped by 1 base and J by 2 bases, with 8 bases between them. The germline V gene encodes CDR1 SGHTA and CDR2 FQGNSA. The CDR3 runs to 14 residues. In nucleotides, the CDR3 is TGTGCCAGCAGCTTAGGGAGTCAAAACTATGGCTACACCTTC. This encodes CASSLGSQNYGYTF.

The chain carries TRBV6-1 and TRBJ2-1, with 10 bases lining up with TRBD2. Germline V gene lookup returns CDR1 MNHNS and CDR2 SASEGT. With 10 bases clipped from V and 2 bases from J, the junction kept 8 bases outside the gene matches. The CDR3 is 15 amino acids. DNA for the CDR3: TGTGCCACCTTGACTAGCGGGTTCACCTACAATGAGCAGTTCTTC. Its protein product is CATLTSGFTYNEQFF.

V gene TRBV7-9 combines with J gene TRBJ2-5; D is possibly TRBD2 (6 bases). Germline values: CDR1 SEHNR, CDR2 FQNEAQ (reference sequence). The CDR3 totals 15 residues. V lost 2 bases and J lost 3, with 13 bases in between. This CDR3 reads CASSLTSGEEETQYF. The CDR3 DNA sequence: TGTGCCAGCAGCTTAACATCGGGGGAGGAAGAGACCCAGTACTTC.